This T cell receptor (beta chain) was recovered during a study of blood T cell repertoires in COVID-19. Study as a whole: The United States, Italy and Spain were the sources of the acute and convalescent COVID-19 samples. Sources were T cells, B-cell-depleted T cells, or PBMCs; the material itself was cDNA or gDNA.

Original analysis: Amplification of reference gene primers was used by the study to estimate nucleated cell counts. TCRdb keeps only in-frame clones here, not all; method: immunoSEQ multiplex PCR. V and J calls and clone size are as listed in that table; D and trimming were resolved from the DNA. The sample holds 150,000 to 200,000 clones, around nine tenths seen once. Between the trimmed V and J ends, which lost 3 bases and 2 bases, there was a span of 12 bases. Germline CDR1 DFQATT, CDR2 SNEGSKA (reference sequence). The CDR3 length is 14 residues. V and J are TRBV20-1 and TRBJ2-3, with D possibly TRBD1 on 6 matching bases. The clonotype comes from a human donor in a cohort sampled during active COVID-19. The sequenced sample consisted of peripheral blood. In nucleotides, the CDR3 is TGCAGTGCTAGTCGGGACATAGCCACAGATACGCAGTATTTT. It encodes CSASRDIATDTQYF.